The 30 T cell receptor beta chains below all came from one sample that was sequenced in a study of shared clonotypes between healthy human individuals. Sequencing was performed with immunoSEQ multiplex PCR; in TCRdb, only in-frame clones are kept and a portion is missing. The sample records hundreds of thousands of clones, 73% being singletons. Input material: memory CD4+ T cells sorted from blood. Indicated subset: CD45RA-negative fraction. The origin of the receptors is a woman in her twenties or thirties in good health.

This clone has only one observation. The rearrangement joins TRBV15 to TRBJ1-1; D gene ambiguous. The germline V gene encodes CDR1 LNHNV and CDR2 YYDKDF (reference sequence). Trimming left V 2 bases short and J 7 bases short, with 14 bases between. The CDR3 is 14 amino acids. CDR3 residues: CATSRSLERNEAFF. CDR3 coding DNA: TGTGCCACCAGCAGATCCCTCGAGAGGAATGAAGCTTTCTTT.

V and J are TRBV30 and TRBJ2-3, with 7 bases lining up with TRBD1. The V gene's germline CDR1 is GTSNPN and CDR2 SVGIG (reference sequence). Trimming removed 2 bases from V and 0 bases from J; junction bases left unmatched: 5. This CDR3 contains 15 residues. The DNA of the CDR3 is TGTGCCTGGAGTCGGACAGGCATTAGCACAGATACGCAGTATTTT. Translated: CAWSRTGISTDTQYF.

As to this clone: The sample contains more than one DNA sequence encoding this CDR3. V is TRBV6-1 and J is TRBJ2-7, with TRBD1 matching over 7 bases. The trim removed 6 bases at V and 3 bases at J, leaving 5 bases unmatched. The CDR3 loop spans 13 amino acids. Germline V gene sequence: CDR1 MNHNS, CDR2 SASEGT. The CDR3 DNA sequence: TGTGCCAGCAGGAAGGACAGGTACTACGAGCAGTACTTC. Its translation is CASRKDRYYEQYF.

V usage is TRBV30 and J usage is TRBJ1-1; no clear D gene. Germline-derived CDR1 and CDR2 are GTSNPN and SVGIG (reference sequence). The V and J ends lost 4 bases and 4 bases respectively, with 16 bases between them. The CDR3 sequence is 14 residues long. Written as DNA, the CDR3 is TGTGCCTGGATCCCGGGCTTGGGGAGCACTGAAGCTTTCTTT. Translating gives CAWIPGLGSTEAFF.

The V and J genes are TRBV7-2 and TRBJ2-7; 8 bases agree with TRBD2. The trim removed 5 bases at V and 6 bases at J, leaving 15 bases unmatched. Germline CDR1 is SGHTA and CDR2 is FQGNSA. The CDR3 spans 16 residues. The CDR3 DNA reads TGTGCCAGCAGCCCTATGGGGGCGGGAGGCTTGTTCGAGCAGTACTTC. This encodes CASSPMGAGGLFEQYF.

The rearrangement uses TRBV2 and TRBJ2-5; 7 bases line up with TRBD2. This CDR3 spans 14 amino acids. In germline, CDR1 is SNHLY, CDR2 FYNNEI. V was pared by 0 bases and J by 4 bases, with 2 bases of the junction left unmatched. This chain's CDR3 is CASSEALAAETQYF. The CDR3 bases are TGTGCCAGCAGTGAAGCGCTAGCGGCAGAGACCCAGTACTTC.

This chain joins TRBV5-1 and TRBJ2-4; D is perhaps TRBD2 (6 bases). Trimming removed 4 bases at V and 5 bases at J, with 16 bases between. CDR3 size: 15 residues. In germline, CDR1 is SGHRS, CDR2 YFSETQ. The CDR3 DNA reads as TGCGCCAGCAGCCCGCCTACAGGAGGGGAAAACATTCAGTACTTC. It yields the protein CASSPPTGGENIQYF.

The chain carries TRBV5-4 and TRBJ2-1; 12 bases line up with TRBD2. This CDR3 contains 17 residues. V trimming: 1 base; J trimming: 8 bases; junction bases outside the gene matches: 10. Germline CDR1 and CDR2: SGHNT and YYREEE (reference sequence). DNA for the CDR3: TGTGCCAGCAGCTTGTTAACTAGCGGGAGGAGAGTGGATGAGCAGTTCTTC. This gives the protein CASSLLTSGRRVDEQFF. Supplemented by reference TRBV5-4 and TRBJ2-1, the full variable domain reads ETGVTQSPTHLIKTRGQQVTLRCSSQSGHNTVSWYQQALGQGPQFIFQYYREEENGRGNFPPRFSGLQFPNYSSELNVNALELDDSALYLCASSLLTSGRRVDEQFFGPGTRLTVL.

The J gene is TRBJ2-2, the V gene TRBV5-4; 11 positions match TRBD1. With V trimmed by 0 bases and J by 5 bases, 6 bases remained unmatched. This CDR3 is built from 17 residues. The germline V gene encodes CDR1 SGHNT and CDR2 YYREEE (reference sequence). The CDR3 loop is CASSLALGQGGTGELFF. The CDR3 bases are TGTGCCAGCAGCTTGGCCCTGGGACAGGGGGGTACCGGGGAGCTGTTTTTT.

The rearrangement uses TRBV11-2 and TRBJ2-5; D may be TRBD1 (5 bases). CDR1 is SGHAT and CDR2 is FQNNGV in the germline V gene. The CDR3 totals 14 residues. With 3 bases removed from V and 1 base from J, the gap between germline ends came to 9 bases. This CDR3 reads CASSLSGRQETQYF. CDR3 in DNA: TGTGCCAGCAGCTTGTCAGGGCGCCAAGAGACCCAGTACTTC.

V usage is TRBV28 and J usage is TRBJ1-3, with D unclear. Germline assignment: CDR1 MDHEN and CDR2 SYDVKM. V was cut by 2 bases and J by 3 bases, with 14 bases left in between. This CDR3 spans 16 amino acids. The CDR3 here is CASSLSPVRFGNTIYF. CDR3 sequence (DNA): TGTGCCAGCAGTTTAAGCCCGGTCAGGTTTGGAAACACCATATATTTT.

This clone was seen once. At one of its ends the junction is not consistent with the germline gene, which may arise from a read error. The V and J genes are TRBV7-9 and TRBJ1-2, with D possibly TRBD1 on 5 matching bases. Per germline, CDR1 SEHNR and CDR2 FQNEAQ (reference sequence). The CDR3 loop spans 11 amino acids. In nucleotides, the CDR3 is TGTGCCAGCAGCTCACAACAGGACAATGACTTC. It translates to CASSSQQDNDF.

The J gene is TRBJ1-3, the V gene TRBV18, with D perhaps matching TRBD1 (6 bases). V dropped 0 bases and J dropped 7 bases, with 10 bases sitting between them. This CDR3 is built from 14 residues. The germline V gene encodes CDR1 KGHSH and CDR2 LQKENI. CDR3 sequence reads: CASSPPGGSNTIYF. The DNA for the CDR3 is TGTGCCAGCTCACCACCCGGGGGCTCGAACACCATATATTTT.

With regard to this clone: One end of the junction is discordant with germline, which a read error may explain. V gene TRBV25-1 combines with J gene TRBJ2-2; D might be TRBD2 (6 bases). The CDR3 totals 14 residues. Germline loops: CDR1 MGHDK, CDR2 SYGVNS. The CDR3 nucleotides are TGTGCCAGCAGTGCGATCGGGGCCCCCGGGGGGCTGTTTTTT. Its protein product is CASSAIGAPGGLFF.

This rearrangement joins TRBV7-8 to TRBJ1-5; TRBD1 is a possible D gene (5 bases). CDR1 is SGHVS and CDR2 is FQNEAQ in the germline V gene. The CDR3 spans 16 residues. V was trimmed by 1 base and J by 3 bases, leaving 13 bases between them. CDR3 coding DNA: TGTGCCAGCAGCTTAGAGGGGCGGGAAAACAATCAGCCCCAGCATTTT. Amino acids: CASSLEGRENNQPQHF. Combining the CDR3 with reference TRBV7-8 and TRBJ1-5 gives the whole variable domain GAGVSQSPRYKVAKRGQDVALRCDPISGHVSLFWYQQALGQGPEFLTYFQNEAQLDKSGLPSDRFFAERPEGSVSTLKIQRTQQEDSAVYLCASSLEGRENNQPQHFGDGTRLSIL.

The chain carries TRBV11-2 and TRBJ1-3; D is ambiguous. There are 16 residues in the CDR3. Trimming left V 5 bases short and J 0 bases short, with 14 bases between. Germline V gene data show CDR1 as SGHAT and CDR2 as FQNNGV. The DNA of the CDR3 is TGTGCCAGCAGCACCCAACGTGGGGTCTCTGGAAACACCATATATTTT. Amino acid sequence: CASSTQRGVSGNTIYF.

The gene calls are TRBV9 and TRBJ2-2; no firm D call. Germline V gene lookup returns CDR1 SGDLS and CDR2 YYNGEE. Trimming removed 0 bases from V and 2 bases from J, with 8 bases in between. The CDR3 is 15 residues long. CDR3 amino acids: CASSVAGVNTGELFF. The CDR3 coding sequence is TGTGCCAGCAGCGTAGCTGGAGTAAACACCGGGGAGCTGTTTTTT.

The chain recombines TRBV7-6 with TRBJ1-1; D gene uncertain. CDR3 length: 13 residues. Germline values: CDR1 SGHVS, CDR2 FNYEAQ. V was shortened by 3 bases and J by 1 base, with 6 bases between the two germline ends. For the CDR3, the DNA is TGTGCCAGCAGCTTTTGGCAGAACACTGAAGCTTTCTTT. This gives the protein CASSFWQNTEAFF.

This clone was seen only once. The CDR3 nucleotides read TGTGCCTGGGGTAGACTAGCGGGACGTGAGACCCAGTACTTC. This gives the protein CAWGRLAGRETQYF. This chain uses TRBV30 with TRBJ2-5; TRBD2 matches at 11 bases. The V gene's germline CDR1 is GTSNPN and CDR2 SVGIG (reference sequence). V was clipped by 5 bases and J by 5 bases; unmatched bases: 7. The CDR3 contains 14 residues.

The V and J genes are TRBV5-1 and TRBJ2-7; 7 bases line up with TRBD1. This CDR3 spans 14 amino acids. The junction had 11 bases not matched to a gene; V was cut back by 7 bases and J by 4 bases. The germline CDR1 and CDR2 sequences are SGHRS and YFSETQ. In DNA, the CDR3 is TGCGCCAGCGGCTCCGGGACAGAGGGGTACGAGCAGTACTTC. It translates to CASGSGTEGYEQYF. The full variable domain, its missing parts supplied by reference TRBV5-1 and TRBJ2-7, is KAGVTQTPRYLIKTRGQQVTLSCSPISGHRSVSWYQQTPGQGLQFLFEYFSETQRNKGNFPGRFSGRQFSNSRSEMNVSTLELGDSALYLCASGSGTEGYEQYFGPGTRLTVT.

Only a few counts were recorded for this clone. V gene TRBV6-1 combines with J gene TRBJ2-3; 9 nucleotides match TRBD2. With 8 bases clipped from V and 2 bases from J, the junction kept 8 bases outside the gene matches. This CDR3 has 15 amino acids. In germline, CDR1 is MNHNS, CDR2 SASEGT. The CDR3 here is CASVRGGVNTDTQYF. DNA of the CDR3: TGTGCCAGCGTTCGCGGGGGGGTGAACACAGATACGCAGTATTTT.

The rearrangement joins TRBV6-1 to TRBJ2-3; 8 nucleotides match TRBD2. The CDR3 consists of 16 residues. CDR1 and CDR2 from the germline V gene are MNHNS and SASEGT. J gave up 3 bases and V 2 bases, and 7 bases lay outside the gene matches. CDR3 in amino acids: CASSEFRAGVTDTQYF. Written as DNA, the CDR3 is TGTGCCAGCAGTGAATTTCGAGCGGGAGTTACAGATACGCAGTATTTT.

V gene TRBV27 combines with J gene TRBJ2-1; D possibly corresponds to TRBD2 (5 bases). In germline, CDR1 is MNHEY, CDR2 SMNVEV (reference sequence). Trimming removed 8 bases from V and 0 bases from J, with 11 bases in between. CDR3 length: 14 residues. The CDR3 is CASGGLSSYNEQFF. The CDR3 coding sequence is TGTGCCAGCGGAGGACTGAGCTCCTACAATGAGCAGTTCTTC.

V and J are TRBV28 and TRBJ2-7; TRBD1 matches 8 bases. Trimming removed 5 bases from V and 0 bases from J; junction bases left unmatched: 9. Per the germline V gene, CDR1 is MDHEN and CDR2 is SYDVKM. There are 16 residues in the CDR3. The CDR3 sequence: CASSIHRDRSSYEQYF. The CDR3, as DNA: TGTGCCAGCAGTATACACCGGGACAGGAGCTCCTACGAGCAGTACTTC.

The chain has TRBV9 and TRBJ1-2; D call uncertain. The CDR3 totals 14 residues. With 5 bases removed from V and 5 bases from J, the gap between germline ends came to 16 bases. Germline-derived CDR1 and CDR2 are SGDLS and YYNGEE. CDR3 loop: CASSGQAAPYGYTF. CDR3 DNA sequence: TGTGCCAGCAGTGGGCAGGCAGCCCCTTATGGCTACACCTTC.

This chain joins TRBV2 and TRBJ2-1, with D perhaps being TRBD1 or TRBD2 (5 bases each). The CDR3 has 15 amino acids. Germline V lookup: CDR1 SNHLY, CDR2 FYNNEI. Trimming removed 3 bases from V and 10 bases from J, with 19 bases in between. The chain's CDR3 is CASSEVAGTPGEQFF. The CDR3 DNA reads TGTGCCAGCAGTGAGGTGGCCGGGACCCCGGGGGAGCAGTTCTTC.

This clone occurred once. The chain joins TRBV9 to TRBJ2-7, with D hard to call. Germline-derived CDR1 and CDR2 are SGDLS and YYNGEE. Trimming removed 1 base from V and 3 bases from J, with 20 bases in between. This CDR3 has 17 residues. This CDR3 is CASSVRDSLAEFYEQYF. CDR3 in DNA: TGTGCCAGCAGCGTACGAGACTCCTTAGCCGAGTTCTACGAGCAGTACTTC.

This sequence joins TRBV6-1 and TRBJ1-5; D not certain. Germline CDR1 and CDR2: MNHNS and SASEGT. The CDR3 loop spans 15 amino acids. V lost 4 bases and J 0 bases, leaving 10 bases between the germline ends. The CDR3 DNA sequence: TGTGCCAGCAGTGTCCACCGGGGTAGCAATCAGCCCCAGCATTTT. Translated, it gives CASSVHRGSNQPQHF.

As DNA, the CDR3 is TGTGCCAGTAACTCCCGGGACAGGGGTCAGCCCCAGCATTTT. This encodes CASNSRDRGQPQHF. This chain joins TRBV19 and TRBJ1-5; 10 nucleotides align to TRBD1. There are 14 residues in the CDR3. The J segment lost 6 bases and the V segment lost 7 bases, leaving 6 bases of the junction unmatched. Germline CDR1 and CDR2: LNHDA and SQIVND (reference sequence).

There are a few counts of this clone. The chain carries TRBV5-1 and TRBJ2-1; 7 bases map to TRBD2. CDR3 length: 15 amino acids. Trimming cost V 4 bases and J 6 bases; bases outside gene matches: 10. Looked up from germline, CDR1 is SGHRS and CDR2 is YFSETQ. DNA for the CDR3: TGCGCCAGCAGCCAAGTTGCGGGAGTCATCAATGAGCAGTTCTTC. As protein: CASSQVAGVINEQFF.